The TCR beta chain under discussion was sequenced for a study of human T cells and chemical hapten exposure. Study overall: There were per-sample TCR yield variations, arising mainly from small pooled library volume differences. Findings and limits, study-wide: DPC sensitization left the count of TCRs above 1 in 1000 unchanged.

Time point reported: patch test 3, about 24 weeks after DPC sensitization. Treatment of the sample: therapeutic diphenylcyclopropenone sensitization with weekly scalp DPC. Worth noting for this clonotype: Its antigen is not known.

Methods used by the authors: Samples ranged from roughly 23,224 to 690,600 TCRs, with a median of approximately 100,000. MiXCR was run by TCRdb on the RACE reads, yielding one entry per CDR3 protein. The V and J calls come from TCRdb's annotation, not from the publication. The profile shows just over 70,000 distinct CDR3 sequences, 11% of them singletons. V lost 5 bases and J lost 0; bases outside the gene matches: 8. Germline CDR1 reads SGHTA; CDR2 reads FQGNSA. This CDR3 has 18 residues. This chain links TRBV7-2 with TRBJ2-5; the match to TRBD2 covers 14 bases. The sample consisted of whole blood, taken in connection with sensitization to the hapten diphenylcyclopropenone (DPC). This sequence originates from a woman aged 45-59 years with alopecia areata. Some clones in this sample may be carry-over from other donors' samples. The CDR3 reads CASSPRLAGGPYQETQYF. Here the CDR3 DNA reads TGTGCCAGCAGCCCGCGACTAGCGGGGGGGCCCTACCAAGAGACCCAGTACTTC.